The rows below give T cell receptor beta chains drawn from one sample of a study of T cell changes during pregnancy in multiple sclerosis. TCRdb's copy holds only in-frame clones and misses some; the assay was immunoSEQ multiplex PCR. This sample has 58,000 or so clones; about 92% occur once, and the top ten carry 2.3%. This material consisted of peripheral blood, taken in the first trimester of pregnancy. Receptor source: a female donor with multiple sclerosis, enrolled in a pregnancy study. Each CDR3 is given with its conserved first and last residue. D genes are given only for firm matches. A clone size is listed for some rows: how often the clone was seen (once, few, many), or a class if it is expanded.

TRBD2	NA	TRBV5-4	TRBJ2-5	CASSFFRLAGFRGQETQYF	TGTGCCAGCAGCTTTTTTCGACTAGCGGGTTTTAGAGGACAAGAGACCCAGTACTTC
TRBD2	NA	TRBV4-1	TRBJ2-2	CASSSLSGRPTGELFF	TGCGCCAGCAGCTCTCTTAGCGGGAGGCCCACCGGGGAGCTGTTTTTT
TRBD1	NA	TRBV6-1	TRBJ2-3	CASSEEGQGRKDTQYF	TGTGCCAGCAGTGAAGAAGGACAGGGGCGGAAAGATACGCAGTATTTT
NA	NA	TRBV30	TRBJ1-1	CAWKSGWDTEAFF	TGTGCCTGGAAGTCAGGGTGGGACACTGAAGCTTTCTTT
TRBD2	NA	TRBV19	TRBJ2-2	CASSGLAGGRTGELFF	TGTGCCAGTAGTGGCCTAGCGGGAGGGAGAACCGGGGAGCTGTTTTTT
NA	NA	TRBV19	TRBJ1-1	CASSRAGRNSEAFF	TGTGCCAGTAGTAGGGCAGGGAGGAACTCTGAAGCTTTCTTT
NA	NA	TRBV7-6	TRBJ2-7	CASSQGHYSPYEQYF	TGTGCCAGCAGCCAGGGACACTATAGTCCATACGAGCAGTACTTC
TRBD1	NA	TRBV11-3	TRBJ2-7	CASSFFRGQSDYEQYF	TGTGCCAGCAGCTTCTTCAGGGGGCAATCAGACTACGAGCAGTACTTC
TRBD1	NA	TRBV29-1	TRBJ2-7	CSVTGERDSPSYEQYF	TGCAGCGTTACGGGTGAAAGGGACAGCCCTTCCTACGAGCAGTACTTC
NA	NA	TRBV14	TRBJ1-1	CASSQGGVIYNPFF	TGTGCCAGCAGCCAGGGCGGGGTTATATACAATCCCTTCTTT
TRBD2	once	TRBV10-3	TRBJ2-7	CATSGTDYEQYF	TGTGCCACTAGCGGGACGGACTACGAGCAGTACTTC
TRBD2	NA	TRBV9	TRBJ2-7	CASSVATGGGDYEQYF	TGTGCCAGCAGCGTAGCTACCGGGGGGGGTGATTACGAGCAGTACTTC
TRBD1	NA	TRBV7-7	TRBJ1-4	CASSLGGQGWSNEKLFF	TGTGCTAGCAGCCTAGGGGGACAGGGTTGGTCTAATGAAAAACTGTTTTTT
NA	NA	TRBV7-9	TRBJ1-4	CASSLVGQGREKLFF	TGTGCCAGCAGCTTAGTAGGCCAGGGAAGGGAAAAACTGTTTTTT
NA	NA	TRBV7-3	TRBJ2-4	CASSPGSRRLEGVAKNIQYF	TGTGCCAGCAGCCCAGGCTCAAGGAGGCTTGAGGGAGTAGCCAAAAACATTCAGTACTTC
TRBD2	NA	TRBV27	TRBJ2-7	CASSSTGGPTYEQYF	TGTGCCAGCAGTTCTACGGGAGGGCCTACCTACGAGCAGTACTTC
NA	NA	TRBV18	TRBJ1-4	CASSPFGPEKLFF	TGTGCCAGCTCACCCTTTGGCCCTGAAAAACTGTTTTTT
TRBD2	NA	TRBV5-1	TRBJ2-7	CASSALSGGPGEQYF	TGCGCCAGCAGCGCCCTCTCGGGAGGGCCCGGGGAGCAGTACTTC
NA	NA	TRBV21-1	TRBJ2-2	CASTGGGLSTGELFF	TGTGCCAGCACCGGGGGAGGGTTAAGCACCGGGGAGCTGTTTTTT
TRBD1	NA	TRBV29-1	TRBJ2-2	CSASTGGSGELFF	TGCAGCGCTTCGACAGGGGGAAGTGGGGAGCTGTTTTTT
TRBD2	NA	TRBV27	TRBJ2-7	CASSPGLGFYEQYF	TGTGCCAGCAGCCCGGGACTAGGCTTCTACGAGCAGTACTTC
TRBD1	once	TRBV7-3	TRBJ2-1	CASSQHPGQGNEQFF	TGTGCCAGCAGCCAACACCCGGGACAGGGGAATGAGCAGTTCTTC
NA	NA	TRBV11-2	TRBJ2-5	CASSLTNLQETQYF	TGTGCCAGCAGCTTAACAAACCTTCAAGAGACCCAGTACTTC
TRBD2	few	TRBV19	TRBJ2-1	CASSPWTSGKNEQFF	TGTGCCAGTAGTCCCTGGACTAGCGGGAAGAATGAGCAGTTCTTC
TRBD1	NA	TRBV7-2	TRBJ1-2	CASSNIRTGEIYGYTF	TGTGCCAGCAGTAATATTAGGACAGGGGAGATCTATGGCTACACCTTC
NA	NA	TRBV6-5	TRBJ2-2	CASHSLQNTGELFF	TGTGCCAGCCACAGCTTACAGAACACCGGGGAGCTGTTTTTT
TRBD2	NA	TRBV2	TRBJ2-7	CASILAGASYEQYF	TGTGCCAGCATCCTAGCGGGAGCCTCCTACGAGCAGTACTTC
TRBD2	NA	TRBV7-2	TRBJ2-5	CASSLRAGVRQETQYF	TGTGCCAGCAGCTTAAGGGCGGGAGTAAGGCAAGAGACCCAGTACTTC
NA	NA	TRBV5-1	TRBJ2-3	CASSLLVIAASGTDTQYF	TGCGCCAGCAGCTTACTAGTCATTGCCGCCTCGGGCACAGATACGCAGTATTTT
NA	few	TRBV9	TRBJ2-2	CASSVESTGWGTGELFF	TGTGCCAGCAGCGTAGAATCTACAGGGTGGGGGACCGGGGAGCTGTTTTTT
NA	once	TRBV5-1	TRBJ2-7	CASSLLNQLRYEQYF	TGCGCCAGCAGCTTGTTAAATCAACTCCGATACGAGCAGTACTTC
TRBD2	NA	TRBV6-5	TRBJ2-5	CASSRAGARGTQYF	TGTGCCAGCAGCCGAGCGGGGGCTCGGGGGACCCAGTACTTC
TRBD1	NA	TRBV19	TRBJ1-1	CASSIGGQAIDTEAFF	TGTGCCAGTAGTATCGGGGGACAGGCGATTGACACTGAAGCTTTCTTT
NA	NA	TRBV29-1	TRBJ1-1	CSVELAGLNTEAFF	TGCAGCGTTGAGTTGGCGGGTTTGAACACTGAAGCTTTCTTT
NA	NA	TRBV7-9	TRBJ1-2	CASSLETRPGSGYTF	TGTGCCAGCAGCTTGGAGACGAGGCCCGGTAGTGGCTACACCTTC
NA	NA	TRBV5-6	TRBJ1-5	CASSHSSRGWQPQHF	TGTGCCAGCAGCCACTCGAGCAGGGGCTGGCAGCCCCAGCATTTT
TRBD1	NA	TRBV6-5	TRBJ1-1	CASRQGANTEAFF	TGTGCCAGCAGACAGGGGGCGAACACTGAAGCTTTCTTT
NA	few	TRBV18	TRBJ1-1	CASSSTGDTEAFF	TGTGCCAGCTCATCCACGGGGGACACTGAAGCTTTCTTT
NA	NA	TRBV7-2	TRBJ1-1	CASSSRRWYTEAFF	TGTGCCAGCAGCTCCCGTCGGTGGTACACTGAAGCTTTCTTT
NA	NA	TRBV27	TRBJ1-2	CASSPTGLRGYTF	TGTGCCAGCAGTCCGACAGGTCTTAGAGGCTACACCTTC
NA	NA	TRBV25-1	TRBJ2-1	CASSAEYQGSGNLEQFF	TGTGCCAGCAGCGCTGAATATCAGGGTTCGGGCAATCTTGAGCAGTTCTTC
TRBD1	NA	TRBV25-1	TRBJ2-6	CASRPGQFSGANVLTF	TGTGCCAGCAGACCGGGACAGTTTTCTGGGGCCAACGTCCTGACTTTC
TRBD2	NA	TRBV11-2	TRBJ2-2	CASSSTSGRSGELFF	TGTGCCAGCAGTTCGACTAGCGGGAGATCCGGGGAGCTGTTTTTT
NA	NA	TRBV18	TRBJ2-7	CASSPTGSSYEQYF	TGTGCCAGCTCACCGACGGGAAGCTCCTACGAGCAGTACTTC
NA	NA	TRBV5-1	TRBJ2-1	CASSHYNEQFF	TGCGCCAGCAGCCACTACAATGAGCAGTTCTTC
TRBD2	NA	TRBV5-5	TRBJ2-5	CASSLVGAGLAGGETQYF	TGTGCCAGCAGCTTGGTGGGGGCGGGACTAGCGGGAGGGGAGACCCAGTACTTC
TRBD1	NA	TRBV7-2	TRBJ1-4	CASSMFMEGTGDEKLFF	TGTGCCAGCAGCATGTTTATGGAAGGGACAGGGGATGAAAAACTGTTTTTT
TRBD2	NA	TRBV18	TRBJ2-3	CASSLQAGGFSGADTQYF	TGTGCCAGCTCACTACAAGCGGGAGGGTTCTCCGGGGCAGATACGCAGTATTTT
NA	once	TRBV10-3	TRBJ1-1	CAISERDRNTEAFF	TGTGCCATCAGTGAGCGCGACAGGAACACTGAAGCTTTCTTT
TRBD2	NA	TRBV7-3	TRBJ2-3	CASSPSGSTDTQYF	TGTGCCAGCAGCCCTAGCGGGAGCACAGATACGCAGTATTTT
NA	medium-sized	TRBV4-2	TRBJ2-3	CASNPGWASDTQYF	TGTGCCAGCAACCCCGGATGGGCCTCAGATACGCAGTATTTT
NA	NA	TRBV5-6	TRBJ2-3	CASSSPGTSTDTQYF	TGTGCCAGCAGCTCCCCCGGGACAAGCACAGATACGCAGTATTTT
TRBD2	NA	TRBV30	TRBJ2-7	CAWSAGLAGSEQYF	TGTGCCTGGAGTGCCGGGCTAGCGGGTAGCGAGCAGTACTTC
TRBD1	NA	TRBV2	TRBJ2-5	CASSEYRGRETQYF	TGTGCCAGCAGTGAGTACAGGGGGCGAGAGACCCAGTACTTC